The 12 T cell receptor beta chains below come from one sample, sequenced in a study of blood T cells in healthy people across ages. A J-beta primer mix and a sample-barcoded 5' primer were used in a second PCR of about 7 to 12 cycles. TCRdb used MiXCR to reprocess the 5' RACE reads, holding one entry per CDR3 protein. The sample carries hundreds of thousands of distinct CDR3 sequences, less than 60% recorded once. Sequencing was performed on blood. These receptors all stem from a man older than 75 in good health.

This chain links TRBV7-2 with TRBJ1-2; D call uncertain. Germline-derived CDR1 and CDR2 are SGHTA and FQGNSA. V was clipped by 0 bases and J by 6 bases, with 11 bases between them. This CDR3 has 14 amino acids. The CDR3 loop is CASSLAKEAHGYTF. The CDR3, as DNA: TGTGCCAGCAGCTTAGCGAAGGAGGCCCATGGCTACACCTTC.

CDR3 in DNA: TGCAGTGCAATAGGGCTAGTCCAAGGCGAGCAGTACTTC. Amino acid sequence: CSAIGLVQGEQYF. The chain combines TRBV20-1 with TRBJ2-5; no clear D. Near its end, the DNA agrees better with TRBJ2-7, so the J call may be wrong. CDR1 and CDR2 from the germline V gene are DFQATT and SNEGSKA (reference sequence). The CDR3 runs 13 residues.

The rearrangement joins TRBV14 to TRBJ2-7, with D tentatively TRBD1 (5 bases). Germline V gives CDR1 SGHDN, CDR2 FVKESK. This CDR3 spans 13 amino acids. Trimming removed 2 bases from V and 6 bases from J, with 11 bases in between. CDR3 in amino acids: CASSQQQVGEQYF. The DNA for the CDR3 is TGTGCCAGCAGCCAACAACAGGTTGGCGAGCAGTACTTC.

The CDR3, as DNA: TGTGCCAGCAGCCGTACAATAGGACTAGCGACACACAATGAGCAGTTCTTC. This encodes CASSRTIGLATHNEQFF. V is TRBV7-6 and J is TRBJ2-1, with 9 bases lining up with TRBD2. Per the germline V gene, CDR1 is SGHVS and CDR2 is FNYEAQ. The length of the CDR3 is 17 residues. The J segment lost 5 bases and the V segment lost 5 bases, leaving 13 bases of the junction unmatched.

The chain is built from TRBV10-3 and TRBJ1-5; D might be TRBD1 (6 bases). CDR1 and CDR2 (germline): ENHRY, SYGVKD. This CDR3 has 16 amino acids. Trimming shortened V by 5 bases and J by 0 bases, and 14 bases separated the two germline ends. The CDR3 loop reads CAISSSRGDSNQPQHF. The CDR3 bases are TGTGCCATCAGTAGTTCCAGGGGCGATAGCAATCAGCCCCAGCATTTT.

The chain's CDR3 is CSASFLVRETQYF. CDR3 DNA sequence: TGCAGCGCTTCCTTCCTAGTGAGAGAGACCCAGTACTTC. The V gene is TRBV29-1, the J gene TRBJ2-5; D is uncertain. This CDR3 has 13 residues. Deletions cut 7 bases from V and 4 bases from J, with 16 bases between. Germline loops: CDR1 SQVTM, CDR2 ANQGSEA. The whole variable domain, filled in from reference TRBV29-1 and TRBJ2-5, reads SAVISQKPSRDICQRGTSLTIQCQVDSQVTMMFWYRQQPGQSLTLIATANQGSEATYESGFVIDKFPISRPNLTFSTLTVSNMSPEDSSIYLCSASFLVRETQYFGPGTRLLVL.

The rearrangement uses TRBV7-3 and TRBJ2-1, with D perhaps matching TRBD1 (5 bases). The CDR3 consists of 16 residues. Germline assignment: CDR1 SGHTA and CDR2 FQGTGA. V lost 5 bases, J lost 5 bases, and 19 bases lay in between. The CDR3 protein is CASSPNWGGVNNEQFF. CDR3 DNA sequence: TGTGCCAGCAGCCCCAATTGGGGCGGTGTAAACAATGAGCAGTTCTTC. Full variable domain (rest looked up from reference TRBV7-3 and TRBJ2-1): GAGVSQTPSNKVTEKGKYVELRCDPISGHTALYWYRQSLGQGPEFLIYFQGTGAADDSGLPNDRFFAVRPEGSVSTLKIQRTERGDSAVYLCASSPNWGGVNNEQFFGPGTRLTVL.

A note on this clonotype: The junction departs from the called germline gene at one end, perhaps through a read error. The chain links TRBV6-1 to TRBJ1-2; 11 positions agree with TRBD1. The CDR3 runs to 16 residues. CDR1 is MNHNS, CDR2 SASEGT, per germline. The CDR3 loop reads CASSHTRDRGDYDYTF. The CDR3 DNA sequence: TGTGCCAGCAGCCACACCCGGGACAGGGGGGACTATGACTACACCTTC.

This chain connects TRBV5-1 to TRBJ2-7; TRBD2 agrees at 12 bases. The junction had 11 bases not matched to a gene; V was cut back by 1 base and J by 0 bases. Per germline, CDR1 SGHRS and CDR2 YFSETQ. CDR3 length: 19 residues. Here the CDR3 reads CASSLRWTSGTSGSYEQYF. The CDR3 DNA follows: TGCGCCAGCAGCTTGAGGTGGACTAGCGGGACCTCCGGCTCCTACGAGCAGTACTTC.

The CDR3 coding sequence is TGTGCCAGCAGTTTGTTAAGTACTAGCATGTCAGATACGCAGTATTTT. It specifies CASSLLSTSMSDTQYF. The V and J genes are TRBV28 and TRBJ2-3, with D possibly being TRBD2 (6 bases). From germline, CDR1 is MDHEN and CDR2 SYDVKM. V shed 3 bases and J shed 4 bases, with 17 bases lying between them. The CDR3 is 16 amino acids.

The chain couples TRBV4-3 to TRBJ1-1; D remains ambiguous. CDR3 length: 13 residues. Germline-derived CDR1 and CDR2 are LGHNA and YSLEER. Trimming removed 0 bases from V and 10 bases from J, with 12 bases in between. The CDR3 region has the DNA TGCGCCAGCAGCCAAGATACTGGAAGGGTAGCTTTCTTT. This encodes CASSQDTGRVAFF.

Concerning this clonotype: A much larger clone sits a single nucleotide away, making a read error possible. V gene TRBV10-3 combines with J gene TRBJ2-7, with 11 nucleotides matching TRBD1. V was clipped by 6 bases and J by 3 bases; unmatched bases: 4. Germline CDR1 ENHRY, CDR2 SYGVKD. The CDR3 is 14 amino acids. This CDR3 is CAISGGQGGYEQYF. DNA for the CDR3: TGTGCCATCAGCGGGGGACAGGGGGGCTACGAGCAGTACTTC.